This is a list of T cell receptor beta chains from one sample in a study of blood T cell repertoires in COVID-19. The repertoire was sequenced with immunoSEQ multiplex PCR; TCRdb's copy has only in-frame clones and lacks some. The table records some 70,000 clones, approximately 80% of them present only once. The sequenced material came from peripheral blood. These TCRs come from a man over 45 with COVID-19, enrolled during active disease. CDR3s include the opening cysteine and the closing phenylalanine or tryptophan. A D gene is named only where the DNA matches it firmly. Clone size is stated in some rows and not others, as once, few, many or a class when expanded.

abundance | d_gene | j_gene | v_gene | CDR3aa | CDR3nt
NA | TRBD2 | TRBJ2-3 | TRBV3-1/TRBV3-2 | CASSPGGGTQYF | TGTGCCAGCAGTCCGGGGGGGGGTACGCAGTATTTT
NA | TRBD1 | TRBJ2-7 | TRBV25-1 | CASSVGLRDRHYEQYF | TGTGCCAGCAGTGTGGGGCTCCGGGACAGACACTACGAGCAGTACTTC
NA | NA | TRBJ2-1 | TRBV7-3 | CASTPYNEQFF | TGTGCCAGCACCCCTTACAATGAGCAGTTCTTC
NA | NA | TRBJ2-7 | TRBV7-9 | CASSSGGEQYF | TGTGCCAGCAGCTCTGGCGGGGAGCAGTACTTC
few | NA | TRBJ1-3 | TRBV5-1 | CASSSGALDAGNTIYF | TGCGCCAGCAGCTCTGGGGCGTTGGATGCGGGAAACACCATATATTTT
few | TRBD1 | TRBJ1-1 | TRBV4-3 | CASSRTGQGFPEAFF | TGCGCCAGCAGCCGCACGGGACAGGGATTCCCTGAAGCTTTCTTT
NA | TRBD2 | TRBJ2-5 | TRBV9 | CASSVWSGLAGLQETQYF | TGTGCCAGCAGCGTCTGGTCGGGACTAGCGGGGTTACAAGAGACCCAGTACTTC
NA | NA | TRBJ1-6 | TRBV27 | CASSFSGSLYNSPLHF | TGTGCCAGCAGTTTCTCGGGGTCACTCTATAATTCACCCCTCCACTTT
NA | TRBD2 | TRBJ2-5 | TRBV18 | CASSLGLAGEETQYF | TGTGCCAGCTCTCTCGGACTAGCGGGGGAAGAGACCCAGTACTTC
NA | TRBD1 | TRBJ1-1 | TRBV19 | CASSRRRGRGSVNTEAFF | TGTGCCAGTAGTAGGAGGAGGGGGCGCGGATCCGTGAACACTGAAGCTTTCTTT
NA | NA | TRBJ2-1 | TRBV5-1 | CASSLGGNEQFF | TGCGCCAGCAGCTTAGGGGGCAATGAGCAGTTCTTC
NA | TRBD1 | TRBJ2-2 | TRBV6-2/TRBV6-3 | CASSGDRGHDTGELFF | TGTGCCAGCAGTGGGGACAGGGGGCACGACACCGGGGAGCTGTTTTTT
NA | TRBD1 | TRBJ2-6 | TRBV4-2 | CASSQEPGQGAQSGANVLTF | TGTGCCAGCAGCCAAGAACCGGGACAGGGGGCTCAATCTGGGGCCAACGTCCTGACTTTC
NA | TRBD1 | TRBJ1-2 | TRBV6-5 | CASSSAGTGGYGYTF | TGTGCCAGCAGTTCCGCCGGGACAGGGGGATATGGCTACACCTTC
NA | NA | TRBJ1-2 | TRBV6-5 | CASSSRVNYGYTF | TGTGCCAGCAGTAGCAGGGTTAACTATGGCTACACCTTC
NA | NA | TRBJ1-1 | TRBV19 | CASSIQGKAFF | TGTGCCAGTAGTATACAGGGAAAAGCTTTCTTT
once | NA | TRBJ2-7 | TRBV7-2 | CASSLTQGYEQYF | TGTGCCAGCAGCTTAACCCAGGGTTACGAGCAGTACTTC
NA | NA | TRBJ1-3 | TRBV19 | CASSMRPGWSPSGNTIYF | TGTGCCAGTAGTATGCGCCCAGGGTGGAGCCCCTCTGGAAACACCATATATTTT
NA | NA | TRBJ2-1 | TRBV12-3/TRBV12-4 | CASSFAGTNEQFF | TGTGCCAGCAGTTTTGCGGGGACCAATGAGCAGTTCTTC
NA | NA | TRBJ1-4 | TRBV6-5 | CASRQTASDEKLFF | TGTGCCAGCAGACAGACAGCCTCTGATGAAAAACTGTTTTTT
NA | TRBD1 | TRBJ1-6 | TRBV5-6 | CASSWAGQAVGLLHF | TGTGCCAGCAGCTGGGCCGGACAGGCGGTTGGTCTCCTCCACTTT
NA | TRBD1 | TRBJ1-2 | TRBV10-3 | CAISAQTGYGYTF | TGTGCCATCAGCGCCCAGACAGGGTATGGCTACACCTTC
NA | TRBD1 | TRBJ1-5 | TRBV11-2 | CASSLVCWDRYSNQPQHF | TGTGCCAGCAGCTTAGTGTGTTGGGACAGGTACAGCAATCAGCCCCAGCATTTT
few | NA | TRBJ1-2 | TRBV7-2 | CASSFLPEGIYGYTF | TGTGCCAGCAGCTTCCTACCTGAGGGAATCTATGGCTACACCTTC
NA | NA | TRBJ1-1 | TRBV6-5 | CAGIHLAGNTEAFF | TGTGCCGGCATTCACCTAGCGGGGAACACTGAAGCTTTCTTT
NA | NA | TRBJ2-1 | TRBV7-3 | CASSPGESYNEQFF | TGTGCCAGCAGCCCCGGGGAATCCTACAATGAGCAGTTCTTC
NA | TRBD2 | TRBJ2-1 | TRBV18 | CASSPRGTSGGSNEQFF | TGTGCCAGCTCTCCCCGCGGGACTAGCGGGGGGAGTAATGAGCAGTTCTTC
NA | NA | TRBJ2-7 | TRBV6-6 | CASSYSGLTAAYEQYF | TGTGCCAGCAGTTACTCGGGGCTCACAGCAGCCTACGAGCAGTACTTC
NA | TRBD1 | TRBJ1-2 | TRBV6-5 | CASTTGDRDFYGYTF | TGTGCCAGCACTACGGGGGACAGGGACTTCTATGGCTACACCTTC
NA | TRBD1 | TRBJ2-5 | TRBV6-5 | CASSRTGQETQYF | TGTGCCAGCAGCCGGACAGGGCAGGAGACCCAGTACTTC
few | NA | TRBJ2-1 | TRBV11-3 | CASSLDRGSFSYNEQFF | TGTGCCAGCAGCTTAGATCGAGGTAGTTTCTCCTACAATGAGCAGTTCTTC
once | NA | TRBJ2-5 | TRBV4-3 | CASSQDWGPETQYF | TGCGCCAGCAGCCAAGATTGGGGGCCAGAGACCCAGTACTTC
once | TRBD2 | TRBJ2-5 | TRBV6-2/TRBV6-3 | CASSAKRLAGWETQYF | TGTGCCAGCAGCGCAAAGAGACTAGCGGGGTGGGAGACCCAGTACTTC
NA | TRBD1 | TRBJ1-1 | TRBV19 | CASSIYGTGGTEAFF | TGTGCCAGTAGTATATACGGGACAGGGGGCACTGAAGCTTTCTTT
few | TRBD1 | TRBJ2-2 | TRBV28 | CASSNPGQRTGELFF | TGTGCCAGCAGCAATCCGGGACAGAGAACCGGGGAGCTGTTTTTT
NA | TRBD1 | TRBJ2-5 | TRBV12-5 | CASGFGTGPHQETQYF | TGTGCTAGTGGTTTCGGGACAGGGCCCCACCAAGAGACCCAGTACTTC
NA | TRBD2 | TRBJ2-3 | TRBV5-1 | CASSRGGGRADTQYF | TGCGCCAGCAGTCGGGGCGGGGGGCGAGCAGATACGCAGTATTTT
NA | TRBD2 | TRBJ2-3 | TRBV7-2 | CASSFSRLAGGTDTQYF | TGTGCCAGCAGCTTCTCCCGACTAGCGGGAGGCACAGATACGCAGTATTTT
few | NA | TRBJ1-1 | TRBV7-8 | CASSLDFGGGYTEAFF | TGTGCCAGCAGCTTAGATTTCGGGGGAGGGTACACTGAAGCTTTCTTT
NA | TRBD1 | TRBJ1-5 | TRBV10-2 | CASTAGTGLGQPQHF | TGCGCCAGCACCGCCGGGACAGGGCTCGGGCAGCCCCAGCATTTT
NA | TRBD1 | TRBJ1-3 | TRBV5-1 | CASRQGQGLGNTIYF | TGCGCCAGCAGACAGGGACAGGGACTTGGAAACACCATATATTTT
NA | NA | TRBJ1-3 | TRBV29-1 | CSVSDVYSGNTIYF | TGCAGCGTTAGCGACGTTTACTCTGGAAACACCATATATTTT
few | TRBD1 | TRBJ1-1 | TRBV9 | CASSVGLQGAREAFF | TGTGCCAGCAGCGTAGGGTTACAGGGGGCTCGGGAAGCTTTCTTT
once | NA | TRBJ2-5 | TRBV11-3 | CASSSTDSQETQYF | TGTGCCAGCAGCAGCACAGATTCCCAAGAGACCCAGTACTTC
NA | NA | TRBJ1-5 | TRBV11-2 | CASSLGQGNQPQHF | TGTGCCAGCAGCTTAGGCCAGGGCAATCAGCCCCAGCATTTT
once | TRBD1 | TRBJ1-2 | TRBV6-2/TRBV6-3 | CASSSTRGTGHGYTF | TGTGCCAGCAGTTCCACCCGGGGGACAGGCCATGGCTACACCTTC
NA | TRBD1 | TRBJ2-3 | TRBV20-1 | CSARGPTGEYF | TGCAGTGCTAGAGGTCCGACAGGGGAGTATTTT
NA | TRBD1 | TRBJ2-1 | TRBV11-3 | CASSLGPGQGFISYNEQFF | TGTGCCAGCAGCTTAGGCCCGGGACAGGGGTTTATTTCCTACAATGAGCAGTTCTTC
few | TRBD2 | TRBJ2-1 | TRBV6-4 | CASSETSGGYNEQFF | TGTGCCAGCAGTGAGACTAGCGGGGGCTACAATGAGCAGTTCTTC
many | NA | TRBJ2-3 | TRBV7-2 | CASSMGQTRADTQYF | TGTGCCAGCAGCATGGGACAAACCAGGGCAGATACGCAGTATTTT
once | TRBD2 | TRBJ2-5 | TRBV11-2 | CASSPGSGGSKTQYF | TGTGCCAGCAGTCCCGGGAGCGGGGGCTCTAAGACCCAGTACTTC